These 22 T cell receptor beta chains share one sample of origin, sequenced in a study of blood T cell repertoires in COVID-19. The assay was immunoSEQ multiplex PCR, and TCRdb's table has in-frame clones only and misses some. The table has about 140,000 clones, approximately 85% seen once. The material sequenced was peripheral blood. These receptors were taken from a woman older than 75 with acute or convalescent COVID-19.

The chain uses TRBV19 and TRBJ1-5, with D possibly TRBD1 on 6 matching bases. The CDR3 extends over 18 amino acids. Germline assignment: CDR1 LNHDA and CDR2 SQIVND (reference sequence). V shed 3 bases and J shed 3 bases, with 21 bases lying between them. The CDR3 region is CASSIQGRGGIFNQPQHF. In nucleotides, the CDR3 is TGTGCCAGTAGTATTCAGGGAAGGGGGGGGATTTTCAATCAGCCCCAGCATTTT.

This sequence joins TRBV12-3 or TRBV12-4 and TRBJ2-1, with 7 bases identical to TRBD1. V lost 6 bases and J lost 6; bases outside the gene matches: 5. The CDR3 is made up of 13 amino acids. The CDR3 coding sequence is TGTGCCAGCAGAACAGGGGAAGGCAATGAGCAGTTCTTC. It codes for CASRTGEGNEQFF.

This clone was recorded once. The chain recombines TRBV3-1 (or the pseudogene TRBV3-2) with TRBJ2-7; TRBD1 might be the D (5 bases). Germline V gives CDR1 LGHDT, CDR2 YNNKEL (reference sequence). The ends were cut back, 1 base at V and 4 bases at J, with 11 bases in the middle. CDR3 length: 14 amino acids. The CDR3 here is CASSQVGAWYEQYF. For the CDR3, the DNA is TGTGCCAGCAGCCAAGTAGGGGCCTGGTACGAGCAGTACTTC.

V usage is TRBV15 and J usage is TRBJ2-5, with 8 bases aligning to TRBD2. V lost 8 bases to trimming and J lost 2 bases; unmatched junction nucleotides: 4. The germline V gene has CDR1 LNHNV and CDR2 YYDKDF (reference sequence). CDR3 length: 13 residues. The CDR3 DNA follows: TGTGCCACCCGACCGGGAGGGCAAGAGACCCAGTACTTC. This encodes CATRPGGQETQYF.

The chain combines TRBV2 with TRBJ1-6; 8 bases are shared with TRBD1. CDR1 and CDR2 (germline): SNHLY, FYNNEI. The CDR3 covers 15 residues. The ends lost 5 bases at V and 6 bases at J; junction bases unmatched: 6. The CDR3 coding sequence is TGTGCCAGCAGTCAACAGGGGGTCCCTAATTCACCCCTCCACTTT. This codes for CASSQQGVPNSPLHF.

V usage is TRBV10-2 and J usage is TRBJ2-2, with 10 positions matching TRBD2. The germline V gene encodes CDR1 WSHSY and CDR2 SAAADI. V gave up 4 bases and J gave up 4 bases; unmatched junction bases: 12. The CDR3 has 18 amino acids. The CDR3 sequence is CASSAPRAGGGVTGELFF. CDR3 nucleotide sequence: TGCGCCAGCAGTGCCCCCAGAGCGGGAGGGGGGGTCACCGGGGAGCTGTTTTTT.

The chain carries TRBV29-1 and TRBJ2-5; D is uncertain. CDR3 size: 12 residues. V was pared by 8 bases and J by 5 bases, with 15 bases between. CDR1 and CDR2 (germline): SQVTM, ANQGSEA. The CDR3 spells CSSLGVGETQYF. The DNA of the CDR3 is TGCAGCTCCCTCGGAGTCGGGGAGACCCAGTACTTC.

The chain has TRBV10-1 and TRBJ1-3, with D hard to call. This CDR3 is 13 amino acids long. CDR1 and CDR2 (germline): WNHNN, SYGVQD (reference sequence). V lost 5 bases and J 0 bases, leaving 5 bases between the germline ends. This CDR3 is CASSRDSGNTIYF. The CDR3 nucleotides read TGCGCCAGCAGTCGGGACTCTGGAAACACCATATATTTT.

V usage is TRBV19 and J usage is TRBJ2-1; D might be TRBD2 (6 bases). V was clipped by 10 bases and J by 13 bases, with 20 bases between them. This CDR3 region has 12 residues. Germline loops: CDR1 LNHDA, CDR2 SQIVND (reference sequence). CDR3 nucleotides: TGTGCCACTTCCGATTGGGGGGACTTTCAGTTCTTC. Translation: CATSDWGDFQFF.

The chain uses TRBV12-3 or TRBV12-4 and TRBJ2-7; D perhaps matches TRBD2 (5 bases). V lost 5 bases to trimming and J lost 7 bases, with 12 bases between them. The CDR3 consists of 12 residues. The CDR3 DNA reads TGTGCCAGCAGTCCGGACTGGGTGGAGCAGTACTTC. It is translated as CASSPDWVEQYF.

This clone was picked up one time. The chain is built from TRBV6-6 and TRBJ2-3; 9 bases align to TRBD1. Germline values: CDR1 MNHNY, CDR2 SVGAGI (reference sequence). The CDR3 runs to 14 residues. V lost 8 bases to trimming and J lost 6 bases; unmatched junction nucleotides: 9. CDR3 amino acids: CASRYRDRVDTQYF. CDR3 nucleotide sequence: TGTGCCAGCCGATACCGGGACAGGGTCGATACGCAGTATTTT.

The V gene is TRBV15, the J gene TRBJ1-4; the D gene is possibly TRBD1 (6 bases). Germline CDR1 and CDR2: LNHNV and YYDKDF (reference sequence). Trimming pared 0 bases from V and 5 bases from J, leaving 10 bases between. CDR3 length equals 15 residues. The CDR3 reads CATSRERTENEKLFF. CDR3 nucleotides: TGTGCCACCAGCAGAGAACGGACAGAGAATGAAAAACTGTTTTTT.

The rearrangement links TRBV11-2 to TRBJ2-5; a possible D gene is TRBD1 (6 bases). The CDR3 contains 13 residues. Trimming pared 2 bases from V and 3 bases from J, leaving 7 bases between. The germline gives CDR1 SGHAT, CDR2 FQNNGV. CDR3 residues: CASSLHREETQYF. DNA for the CDR3: TGTGCCAGCAGCTTACACAGGGAAGAGACCCAGTACTTC. Full variable domain (missing parts from reference TRBV11-2 and TRBJ2-5): EAGVAQSPRYKIIEKRQSVAFWCNPISGHATLYWYQQILGQGPKLLIQFQNNGVVDDSQLPKDRFSAERLKGVDSTLKIQPAKLEDSAVYLCASSLHREETQYFGPGTRLLVL.

The chain carries TRBV2 and TRBJ1-2, with D hard to call. The CDR3 spans 12 residues. The V gene's germline CDR1 is SNHLY and CDR2 FYNNEI. V was cut by 6 bases and J by 7 bases, with 12 bases left in between. The CDR3 reads CASSPSLGGYTF. The CDR3 nucleotides read TGTGCCAGCAGCCCATCCCTCGGTGGCTACACCTTC.

This sequence joins TRBV11-2 and TRBJ2-1; the match to TRBD2 covers 12 bases. The germline gives CDR1 SGHAT, CDR2 FQNNGV. The V segment lost 6 bases and the J segment 0 bases; nucleotides outside the gene matches: 9. This CDR3 has 18 residues. CDR3: CASSFKRTSGVSYNEQFF. The CDR3 bases are TGTGCCAGCAGTTTTAAAAGGACTAGCGGGGTCTCCTACAATGAGCAGTTCTTC.

This chain uses TRBV5-1 with TRBJ2-3; 8 bases are shared with TRBD1. The CDR3 consists of 14 residues. V was pared by 6 bases and J by 4 bases, with 7 bases of the junction left unmatched. In germline, CDR1 is SGHRS, CDR2 YFSETQ. The DNA for the CDR3 is TGCGCCAGCAAGATCCAGGGGGCGGCAGATACGCAGTATTTT. Its translation is CASKIQGAADTQYF.

The rearrangement links TRBV9 to TRBJ2-1; 9 bases are shared with TRBD2. Trimming cost V 0 bases and J 10 bases; bases outside gene matches: 5. CDR3 length: 14 residues. Germline values: CDR1 SGDLS, CDR2 YYNGEE. The CDR3 DNA follows: TGTGCCAGCAGCGTAGCTGAGACTAGCGGAGAGCAGTTCTTC. Amino acids: CASSVAETSGEQFF.

The chain recombines TRBV18 with TRBJ2-7, with unresolved D. The CDR3 contains 13 residues. The germline V gene encodes CDR1 KGHSH and CDR2 LQKENI. Trimming left V 4 bases short and J 0 bases short, with 7 bases between. The CDR3 bases are TGTGCCAGCTCACTGGCCAACTCCTACGAGCAGTACTTC. Encoded protein: CASSLANSYEQYF.

This clone has just one count. The chain couples TRBV7-2 to TRBJ1-2; D is possibly TRBD1 (6 bases). V was trimmed by 5 bases and J by 7 bases, leaving 14 bases between them. Germline values: CDR1 SGHTA, CDR2 FQGNSA. This CDR3 has 13 amino acids. CDR3 nucleotide sequence: TGTGCCAGCAGCACCCGACAGGCGGTTGGCTACACCTTC. Translating it yields CASSTRQAVGYTF.

This CDR3 reads CASSQDLGTSGTGEQFF. The CDR3 DNA follows: TGTGCCAGCAGCCAAGATCTAGGGACTAGCGGGACGGGGGAGCAGTTCTTC. This rearrangement joins TRBV14 to TRBJ2-1; 13 bases align to TRBD2. In germline, CDR1 is SGHDN, CDR2 FVKESK. Trimming at V came to 0 bases and at J to 10 bases, leaving 9 bases not matched to a gene. The CDR3 is made up of 17 amino acids. Together with reference TRBV14 and TRBJ2-1, the CDR3 gives the full variable domain: EAGVTQFPSHSVIEKGQTVTLRCDPISGHDNLYWYRRVMGKEIKFLLHFVKESKQDESGMPNNRFLAERTGGTYSTLKVQPAELEDSGVYFCASSQDLGTSGTGEQFFGPGTRLTVL.

V and J are TRBV12-3 or TRBV12-4 and TRBJ1-1; 7 bases are shared with TRBD1. This CDR3 has 13 residues. The V and J ends lost 0 bases and 7 bases, in that order; junction bases with no gene match: 2. The CDR3 spells CASSLAGQSEAFF. As DNA, the CDR3 is TGTGCCAGCAGTTTAGCGGGACAGAGTGAAGCTTTCTTT.

The V call is TRBV28, the J call TRBJ2-7; D possibly corresponds to TRBD2 (6 bases). The CDR3 contains 16 residues. Deletions cut 3 bases from V and 1 base from J, with 16 bases between. Germline CDR1 MDHEN, CDR2 SYDVKM. The CDR3 reads CASSFDLAKPSYEQYF. The CDR3 DNA is TGTGCCAGCAGTTTTGATCTAGCGAAACCTTCCTACGAGCAGTACTTC.